This T cell receptor (beta chain) was identified during a study of shared clonotypes between healthy human individuals. Overall study: Donors were two women and a few men aged 18 to 49. Findings and limits, study-wide: Clonotype sharing among donors was thought likely to change with sequencing depth.

The V and J ends lost 1 base and 7 bases respectively, with 14 bases between them. Per germline, CDR1 SGHVS and CDR2 FNYEAQ. This CDR3 region has 15 residues. The assay was run at deep level. Libraries were prepared by immunoSEQ multiplex PCR; TCRdb keeps only in-frame clonotypes and omits some of them. Of some 1 million clones in the sample, approximately 72% were seen once. Only Caucasian adults living in Nashville, Tennessee served as donors. With regard to this clone: The antigen is undetermined.

This clonotype originated in a man aged 18 to 30 in good health. The rearrangement uses TRBV7-6 and TRBJ2-1, with D tentatively TRBD2 (6 bases). The specimen sequenced was memory CD4+ T cells sorted from blood. Subset: CD45RA-negative fraction. CDR3 sequence: CASSLGAGHGNEQFF. Here the CDR3 DNA reads TGTGCCAGCAGCTTAGGGGCGGGGCATGGGAATGAGCAGTTCTTC.